This TCR beta chain was recorded in a study of blood T cell repertoires in COVID-19. On the study more broadly: From T cells, B-cell-depleted T cells, or PBMCs came the material, which was cDNA or gDNA.

Donors were grouped by their self-reported clinical history. Methods used by the authors: Amplified reference gene primers provided the basis for estimating nucleated cell counts. Profiled with immunoSEQ multiplex PCR; TCRdb holds only in-frame clones, not every one. The V and J calls and clone size come from that table; D and trimming were worked out from the DNA. The table shows under 150,000 clones, with over 80% occurring only once. This CDR3 contains 13 residues. Losses at the gene ends were 8 bases for V and 4 bases for J; bases not matched to a gene: 5. CDR1 and CDR2 (germline): SGDLS, YYNGEE. The sample comprised PBMCs or T cells enriched from blood (not recorded which). The clonotype was recovered from a young man who had recovered from COVID-19. The V call is TRBV9, the J call TRBJ2-1; 8 bases align to TRBD2. The DNA for the CDR3 is TGTGCCAGTAATAGCGGGGTGTACAATGAGCAGTTCTTC. It codes for CASNSGVYNEQFF.